Below are 4 T cell receptor beta chains sequenced from a single sample in a study of beta chain features in type 1 diabetes. General study findings and limits: Type 1 diabetes patients had TCRB CDR3s that were shorter (moderately but significantly so) in all four CD4+ subsets.

For these receptors, no antigen is known. Expressed TCRB transcripts were sequenced, since all the RNA that had been isolated was reverse transcribed. TCRdb's table, derived via immunoSEQ multiplex PCR, lists solely in-frame clones and lacks some. Of about 650,000 clones listed, 9.5% to 15% are singletons. Sequencing was performed on naive CD4+ T cells from blood. Every receptor here comes from a man aged 25 to 40 with type 1 diabetes.

This clone was counted only a few times. This rearrangement joins TRBV7-9 to TRBJ1-2; no reliable D call. Per germline, CDR1 SEHNR and CDR2 FQNEAQ (reference sequence). V lost 1 base to trimming and J lost 6 bases, with 3 bases between them. The CDR3 runs 11 residues. CDR3 DNA: TGTGCCAGCAGCTTAGATGATGGCTACACCTTC. As protein: CASSLDDGYTF. The full variable domain, in which reference TRBV7-9 and TRBJ1-2 provide the parts outside the CDR3, is DTGVSQNPRHKITKRGQNVTFRCDPISEHNRLYWYRQTLGQGPEFLTYFQNEAQLEKSRLLSDRFSAERPKGSFSTLEIQRTEQGDSAMYLCASSLDDGYTFGSGTRLTVV.

The chain links TRBV23-1 to TRBJ1-6; TRBD1 matches at 9 bases. TRBV23-1 is an ORF for which the function is uncertain. V was pared by 0 bases and J by 0 bases, with 6 bases of the junction left unmatched. This CDR3 has 19 amino acids. CDR3 sequence (DNA): TGCGCCAGCAGTCAATCCAGCGGACAGGGGAGCTCCTATAATTCACCCCTCCACTTT. This codes for CASSQSSGQGSSYNSPLHF.

Only a few counts were recorded for this clone. CDR3 loop: CASAYGITDTQYF. The CDR3, as DNA: TGTGCCAGTGCCTACGGCATCACAGATACGCAGTATTTT. The rearrangement joins TRBV19 to TRBJ2-3; D is ambiguous. The germline gives CDR1 LNHDA, CDR2 SQIVND (reference sequence). This CDR3 spans 13 amino acids. V was shortened by 8 bases and J by 2 bases, with 11 bases between the two germline ends.

The chain employs TRBV5-4 and TRBJ2-2, with 9 bases that match TRBD1. Germline V gene data show CDR1 as SGHNT and CDR2 as YYREEE (reference sequence). This CDR3 has 15 amino acids. The junction had 5 bases not matched to a gene; V was cut back by 2 bases and J by 6 bases. In DNA form, the CDR3 reads TGTGCCAGCAGCTTAACCGGGACAGGGCCCGGGGAGCTGTTTTTT. Translating gives CASSLTGTGPGELFF.